This T cell receptor (beta chain) was captured by sequencing in a study of shared clonotypes between healthy human individuals (TCRdb year 2020). A note on the overall study: A few men and two women, aged 18 to 49 years, made up the cohort. For each donor, CD4 naive and CD4 memory were each given three plates, CD8 naive was given two plates, and CD8 memory was given one plate. To estimate repertoire size and how much clonotype sharing occurs between individuals, the study deeply sequenced the blood TCR repertoires of 4 to 6 healthy adults. Libraries were prepared and TCR repertoires were sequenced by different laboratories using diverse techniques, in order to increase sequencing depth and limit assay-specific biases. Per donor, leukapheresis produced somewhere between about 0.94 and 10 billion PBMCs.

The V and J ends are trimmed by 5 bases and 0 bases, leaving 14 bases between them. The CDR3 spans 16 residues, from the cysteine through the phenylalanine. The entry retains the CDR3 DNA only, 48 bases that are in frame from base 1. CDR1 SGHTA and CDR2 FQGNSA are derived from the germline V gene. About this clone itself: There is no known antigen for this receptor. One base away there is no much larger clone; base qualities are not given.

Using the deep immunoSEQ assay, TCR CDR3 regions were amplified from genomic DNA by multiplex PCR. Extracted genomic DNA from each cell subset was spread evenly across all wells of several immunoSEQ 96-well plates, with each plate serving as a replicate. For sorted subsets, each replicate PCR was loaded with roughly 0.2 ug genomic DNA, equivalent to 30,000 or so T cell genomes. Purified libraries were quantified with a Qubit 3.0 fluorometer, sized on a Bioanalyzer 2100, and re-quantified with the KAPA Library Quantification kit. A separate single-read 150-cycle Illumina NextSeq 550 flow cell was used to sequence each immunoSEQ 96-well plate. In the paper's pipeline: Because only junctional sequences without quality scores were contained in the immunoSEQ output, filtering matching that applied to full-length reads could not be performed. To assign V/J genes and CDR3, sequences were annotated against IMGT germline references using PyIR, a Python wrapper for IgBLAST v1.9. Reads were filtered out if the reads had weak V/J assignments (E-value above 1e-6), no CDR3, stop codons, out-of-frame junctions, or ambiguous translated residues. V3J clonotypes were defined by identical inferred V gene, J gene, and CDR3 amino acid sequence. To compute the percentage overlap between repertoires, the number of shared unique clonotypes was divided by the size of the smaller repertoire. RTK rarefaction, the Chao1 estimator, and Recon v2.1 estimates of unobserved clonotypes were used to assess repertoire richness. Generation probabilities were computed with OLGA for all TCRbeta clonotypes obtained by the gDNA method from several donors. In TCRdb, the immuneACCESS table is reduced to in-frame sequences with V and J assigned. These tables do not hold every clone; where another copy was compared, an unresolved V gene accounts for under half, and the others remain unexplained. D and trimming were read from the DNA, whereas the V and J calls and clone size are those reported in that table. For this sample there are around 2.3 million clones; around 95% appear just once. Of the sample, roughly 0.13% falls within the top ten clones.

What the work shows at the level of the full study, not this receptor alone: Across four donors, around 5% of naive CD4, 3% to 3.5% of naive CD8, approximately 2.5% of memory CD4, and 0.4% of memory CD8 clonotypes were shared. Higher generation probabilities were observed for clonotypes shared by all four sorted-subset donors than for non-shared clonotypes. Pairwise subsampling led to the expectation that sequencing depth would affect the degree of clonotype sharing among donors. The genetic and exposure-history diversity represented was limited by the small number of donors. Sampling was restricted to blood, and TCR repertoires in tissue are likely to differ from TCR repertoires in blood. Naive subsets generally had larger estimated clonotype richness than memory subsets did. Incomplete sequencing was indicated by rarefaction of sorted-subset datasets, despite the large sequencing depth.

Healthy HIV-negative adults with no recently reported acute infections or vaccinations were included as donors. Only Caucasian adults living in Nashville, Tennessee, USA were represented among the donors. CD4+ T cells were enriched by magnetic negative selection, after which naive cells were positively selected on CD45RA and the negative fraction was taken as the memory subset. After blood collection by leukapheresis, PBMCs were isolated using Ficoll-Histopaque density gradient centrifugation and then cryopreserved in the vapor phase of liquid nitrogen. Analytical flow cytometry was used to check the purity and quantity of every magnetically sorted T cell population. From each sorted fraction, genomic DNA was isolated and quantified by UV absorbance on a Nanodrop 2000c.

The chain uses TRBV7-2 and TRBJ1-3; the D gene is possibly TRBD1, with 5 bases matching. The TCR was taken from a man younger than 30 in good health. The sequencing sample was made of naive CD4+ T cells sorted from blood. In light of the paper, this sample's cell subset or site label describes: CD45RA+ positively selected. The sequence in DNA is TGTGCCAGCAGCCCCTCAGGGCACCGCTCTGGAAACACCATATATTTT. Its protein product is CASSPSGHRSGNTIYF.